This T cell receptor beta chain was found in a study of T-cell reconstitution after alpha-beta-depleted transplantation in children. Study-wide results and caveats: After transplant, at about two months, alpha-beta T cells were reportedly derived from several hundred expanded graft clones. A year post-transplant, T-cell counts and diversity derived mostly from newly produced T cells.

A remark on this clonotype: Its antigen is not identified.

Preparing the TCRbeta library involved the use of unique molecular identifiers. TCRdb reprocessed the PCR reads via MiXCR and lists one record per CDR3 protein. The sample lists 400,000 to 550,000 distinct CDR3 sequences, roughly a tenth occurring once. V was trimmed by 3 bases and J by 4 bases, leaving 18 bases between them. The CDR3 sequence is 16 residues long. The sample consisted of PBMCs, taken before TCRalphabeta/CD19-depleted stem cell transplant. The chain employs TRBV12-3 or TRBV12-4 and TRBJ1-1; possible D gene TRBD1, 5 bases. The TCR sequence derives from a child aged 2-15 years with inherited bone marrow failure, due to receive a stem cell transplant. Here the CDR3 reads CASSFSPGRGGTEAFF. In DNA, the CDR3 is TGTGCCAGCAGTTTCTCGCCAGGGAGGGGTGGCACTGAAGCTTTCTTT.